A selection of T cell receptor beta chains follows, all from one sample in a study of CXCR3-negative and CXCR3-positive naive CD8 T cells. TCRdb reprocessed the 5' RACE reads and keeps a single row for each CDR3 protein, giving no DNA. The listing records 6,600 or so distinct CDR3 sequences. Sequencing was carried out using naive CXCR3+ CD8+ T cells from blood. These receptors came from a human donor in good health. Some clones in this sample may be carry-over from other donors' samples. Each CDR3 is given with its conserved first and last residue. Some rows have no size entry. The others give once, few or many, or a class for an expanded clone.

j_call: TRBJ2-3; clone_size: .; cdr3_length: 12; v_call: TRBV7-9; cdr3_aa: CASSLVSDTQYF
j_call: TRBJ2-1; clone_size: .; cdr3_length: 12; v_call: TRBV29-1; cdr3_aa: CSVHWGGYEQFF
j_call: TRBJ2-1; clone_size: medium-sized; cdr3_length: 15; v_call: TRBV19; cdr3_aa: CASSIGAGGINEQFF
j_call: TRBJ2-4; clone_size: medium-sized; cdr3_length: 14; v_call: TRBV29-1; cdr3_aa: CSVEVQDREYIQYF
j_call: TRBJ2-1; clone_size: .; cdr3_length: 12; v_call: TRBV29-1; cdr3_aa: CSVGVSYNEQFF
j_call: TRBJ2-1; clone_size: medium-sized; cdr3_length: 18; v_call: TRBV15; cdr3_aa: CATSPRGGGPSSYNEQFF
j_call: TRBJ2-4; clone_size: .; cdr3_length: 12; v_call: TRBV28; cdr3_aa: CASSFEKNIQYF
j_call: TRBJ2-1; clone_size: .; cdr3_length: 16; v_call: TRBV4-3; cdr3_aa: CASSPTTRGFYNEQFF
j_call: TRBJ2-5; clone_size: .; cdr3_length: 16; v_call: TRBV28; cdr3_aa: CASSLGHSGGQETQYF
j_call: TRBJ2-5; clone_size: medium-sized; cdr3_length: 13; v_call: TRBV28; cdr3_aa: CASSLQNQETQYF
j_call: TRBJ2-1; clone_size: .; cdr3_length: 15; v_call: TRBV11-2; cdr3_aa: CASSPGRGAYNEQFF
j_call: TRBJ2-1; clone_size: .; cdr3_length: 15; v_call: TRBV25-1; cdr3_aa: CASSPPESSYNEQFF
j_call: TRBJ2-2; clone_size: medium-sized; cdr3_length: 14; v_call: TRBV5-1; cdr3_aa: CASNLTANTGELFF
j_call: TRBJ2-1; clone_size: .; cdr3_length: 13; v_call: TRBV29-1; cdr3_aa: CSAGTGTYNEQFF
j_call: TRBJ2-1; clone_size: .; cdr3_length: 13; v_call: TRBV29-1; cdr3_aa: CSVSGQNNNEQFF
j_call: TRBJ1-2; clone_size: medium-sized; cdr3_length: 11; v_call: TRBV29-1; cdr3_aa: CSSVGQGGYTF
j_call: TRBJ2-7; clone_size: .; cdr3_length: 13; v_call: TRBV18; cdr3_aa: CASSPRDGYEQYF
j_call: TRBJ2-7; clone_size: medium-sized; cdr3_length: 12; v_call: TRBV6-5; cdr3_aa: CASSPGVGEQYF
j_call: TRBJ2-5; clone_size: medium-sized; cdr3_length: 16; v_call: TRBV10-3; cdr3_aa: CAISEGLAGNGETQYF
j_call: TRBJ1-1; clone_size: large; cdr3_length: 13; v_call: TRBV6-5; cdr3_aa: CASSYGRNTEAFF
j_call: TRBJ2-7; clone_size: .; cdr3_length: 12; v_call: TRBV29-1; cdr3_aa: CSVGGIRGEQYF
j_call: TRBJ2-7; clone_size: medium-sized; cdr3_length: 15; v_call: TRBV10-3; cdr3_aa: CAISDGTGTPYEQYF
j_call: TRBJ2-1; clone_size: .; cdr3_length: 15; v_call: TRBV29-1; cdr3_aa: CSVETGKNSYNEQFF
j_call: TRBJ2-2; clone_size: medium-sized; cdr3_length: 15; v_call: TRBV29-1; cdr3_aa: CSVPDNLANTGELFF
j_call: TRBJ2-7; clone_size: medium-sized; cdr3_length: 16; v_call: TRBV6-5; cdr3_aa: CASSYSAGRYSYEQYF
j_call: TRBJ1-2; clone_size: .; cdr3_length: 15; v_call: TRBV6-5; cdr3_aa: CASSYGTGTSYGYTF
j_call: TRBJ2-1; clone_size: .; cdr3_length: 15; v_call: TRBV10-1; cdr3_aa: CASSEATGTPDEQFF
j_call: TRBJ2-1; clone_size: medium-sized; cdr3_length: 15; v_call: TRBV29-1; cdr3_aa: CSVEGILDRENEQFF
j_call: TRBJ2-2; clone_size: medium-sized; cdr3_length: 14; v_call: TRBV6-4; cdr3_aa: CASRPWENTGELFF
j_call: TRBJ1-2; clone_size: .; cdr3_length: 14; v_call: TRBV6-2/TRBV6-3; cdr3_aa: CASLPTGTVYGYTF
j_call: TRBJ2-1; clone_size: medium-sized; cdr3_length: 13; v_call: TRBV7-8; cdr3_aa: CASVASSYNEQFF
j_call: TRBJ2-2; clone_size: .; cdr3_length: 16; v_call: TRBV7-7; cdr3_aa: CASSVGFSGGTGELFF
j_call: TRBJ2-3; clone_size: .; cdr3_length: 16; v_call: TRBV13; cdr3_aa: CASSSIPSGVTDTQYF
j_call: TRBJ2-1; clone_size: medium-sized; cdr3_length: 17; v_call: TRBV7-8; cdr3_aa: CASSFLPGSGSYNEQFF
j_call: TRBJ2-7; clone_size: .; cdr3_length: 12; v_call: TRBV6-5; cdr3_aa: CASSYNRLEQYF
j_call: TRBJ2-1; clone_size: .; cdr3_length: 17; v_call: TRBV7-9; cdr3_aa: CASTDFGRTSMDNEQFF
j_call: TRBJ2-5; clone_size: .; cdr3_length: 16; v_call: TRBV7-6; cdr3_aa: CASRATSGGFSETQYF
j_call: TRBJ1-1; clone_size: .; cdr3_length: 14; v_call: TRBV9; cdr3_aa: CASSGEIQGTEAFF